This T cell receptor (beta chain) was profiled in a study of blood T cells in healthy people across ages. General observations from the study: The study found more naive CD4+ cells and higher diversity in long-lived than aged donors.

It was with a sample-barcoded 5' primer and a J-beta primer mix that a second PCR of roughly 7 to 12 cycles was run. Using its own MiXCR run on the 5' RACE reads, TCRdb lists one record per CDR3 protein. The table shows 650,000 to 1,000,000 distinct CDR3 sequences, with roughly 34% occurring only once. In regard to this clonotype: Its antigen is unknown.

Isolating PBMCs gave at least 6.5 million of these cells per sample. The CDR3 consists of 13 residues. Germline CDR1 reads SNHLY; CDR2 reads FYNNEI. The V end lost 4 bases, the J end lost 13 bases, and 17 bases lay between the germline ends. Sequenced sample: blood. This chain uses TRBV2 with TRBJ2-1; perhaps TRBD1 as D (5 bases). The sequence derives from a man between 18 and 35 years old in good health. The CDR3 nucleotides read TGTGCCAGCAGTGCAGACAGTCAAGAGACCCAGTTCTTC. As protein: CASSADSQETQFF.